The clone carrying this T cell receptor (beta chain) has a single count. Its antigen is undetermined. This sample also contains other DNA sequences that code for the same CDR3. This entry is derived from a study of cytomegalovirus exposure and HLA in healthy donors. The CDR3 has 14 residues. V was trimmed by 1 base and J by 7 bases, leaving 13 bases between them. Germline lookup yields CDR1 SGHTA and CDR2 FQGNSA. Primers: 60 Vbeta forward and 13 Jbeta reverse. TCRdb's table, derived via immunoSEQ multiplex PCR, lists solely in-frame clones and lacks some. The table has tens of thousands of clones, around 70% seen once. Study-level results: The availability of immune exposure information extended only to CMV serostatus.

Material: PBMCs. The clonotype was recovered from a man aged 40-49 years in good health and CMV-seropositive. This rearrangement joins TRBV7-2 to TRBJ2-5; the D gene is possibly TRBD2 (5 bases). CDR3: CASSLERLEVTQYF. DNA of the CDR3: TGTGCCAGCAGCTTAGAGCGGCTCGAGGTGACCCAGTACTTC.